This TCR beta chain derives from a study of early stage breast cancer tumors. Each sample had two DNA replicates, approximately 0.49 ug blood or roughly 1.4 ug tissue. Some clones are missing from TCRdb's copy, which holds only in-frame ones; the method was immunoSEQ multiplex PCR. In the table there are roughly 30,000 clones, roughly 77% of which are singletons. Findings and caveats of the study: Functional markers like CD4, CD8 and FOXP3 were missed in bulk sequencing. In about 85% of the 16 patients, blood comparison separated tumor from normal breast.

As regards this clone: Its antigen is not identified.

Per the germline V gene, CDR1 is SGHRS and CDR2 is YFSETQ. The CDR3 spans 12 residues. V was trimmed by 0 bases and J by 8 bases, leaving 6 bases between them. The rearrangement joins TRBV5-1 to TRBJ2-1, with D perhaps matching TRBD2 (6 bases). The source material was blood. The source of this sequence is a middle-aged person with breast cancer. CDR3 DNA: TGCGCCAGCAGCTTGGGGGAGGATGAGCAGTTCTTC. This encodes CASSLGEDEQFF.